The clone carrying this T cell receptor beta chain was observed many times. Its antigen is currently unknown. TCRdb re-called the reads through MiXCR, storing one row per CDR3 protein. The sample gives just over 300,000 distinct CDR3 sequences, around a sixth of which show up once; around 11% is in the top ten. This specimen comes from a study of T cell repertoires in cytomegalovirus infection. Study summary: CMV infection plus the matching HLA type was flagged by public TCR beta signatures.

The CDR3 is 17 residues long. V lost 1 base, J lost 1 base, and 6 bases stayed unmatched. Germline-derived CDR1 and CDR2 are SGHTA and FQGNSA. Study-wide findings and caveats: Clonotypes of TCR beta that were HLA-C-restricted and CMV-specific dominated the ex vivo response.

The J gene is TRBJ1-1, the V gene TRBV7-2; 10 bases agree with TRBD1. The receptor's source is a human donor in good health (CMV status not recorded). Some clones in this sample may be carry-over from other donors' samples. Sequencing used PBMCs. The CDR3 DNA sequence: TGTGCCAGCAGCTTAGTGACAGGGGGCGGGAAGAACACTGAAGCTTTCTTT. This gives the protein CASSLVTGGGKNTEAFF.